This entry features one T cell receptor (beta chain) sequence. Methods used by the authors: Amplification of reference gene primers provided the estimated nucleated cell counts. The method was immunoSEQ multiplex PCR; TCRdb's version includes in-frame clones alone and lacks a portion of them. From that table come the V and J calls and clone size; the DNA was used to work out D and trimming. The sample has around 52,000 clones, 82% seen once. This specimen comes from a study of blood T cell repertoires in COVID-19. Across the whole study: The cDNA or gDNA used as material had been derived from T cells, B-cell-depleted T cells, or PBMCs.

The CDR3 contains 14 residues. Germline lookup yields CDR1 SQVTM and CDR2 ANQGSEA. The J segment lost 5 bases and the V segment lost 3 bases, leaving 7 bases of the junction unmatched. The TCR comes from a woman aged 60-75 years with acute or convalescent COVID-19. The V call is TRBV29-1, the J call TRBJ1-5; TRBD1 matches at 7 bases. Sample: peripheral blood. The CDR3 nucleotides are TGCAGCGTTGATGGACAGGATAGGGATCAGCCCCAGCATTTT. This sequence encodes CSVDGQDRDQPQHF.